The entry below gives a single T cell receptor (beta chain) sequence along with its context. Deletions cut 0 bases from V and 9 bases from J, with 15 bases between. From germline, CDR1 is LGHNA and CDR2 YSLEER. This CDR3 contains 16 residues. This specimen belongs to a study of blood T cell repertoires in COVID-19. Profiling relied on immunoSEQ multiplex PCR, and the TCRdb table lists in-frame clones only, not all of them. The sample has more than 85,000 clones; approximately 80% are singletons. The source material was peripheral blood. The origin of this receptor is a woman aged 55-70 years with acute or convalescent COVID-19. The chain combines TRBV4-3 with TRBJ1-6; the D gene is possibly TRBD1 (5 bases). The CDR3 DNA sequence: TGCGCCAGCAGCCAAGATCGCAGGGCCAGTATTTCACCCCTCCACTTT. It yields the protein CASSQDRRASISPLHF.